This TCR beta chain is from a study of blood T cells in healthy people across ages. The germline V and J ends were trimmed by 3 bases and 4 bases, with 13 bases remaining between them. The length of the CDR3 is 15 residues. Germline assignment: CDR1 MGHRA and CDR2 YSYEKL. A second PCR, run for roughly 7 to 12 cycles, used a sample-barcoded 5' primer plus a J-beta primer mix. One entry per CDR3 protein results from TCRdb running MiXCR on the 5' RACE reads. The sample yields approximately 600,000 distinct CDR3 sequences, under 70% seen once. With each sample, at least 5 micrograms of total RNA were extracted.

This receptor was identified in a man between 60 and 75 years old in good health. The chain carries TRBV4-1 and TRBJ1-5; no clear D gene. The specimen was blood. The CDR3 is CASSQAPDRNQPQHF. CDR3 in DNA: TGCGCCAGCAGCCAGGCCCCGGACCGAAATCAGCCCCAGCATTTT.